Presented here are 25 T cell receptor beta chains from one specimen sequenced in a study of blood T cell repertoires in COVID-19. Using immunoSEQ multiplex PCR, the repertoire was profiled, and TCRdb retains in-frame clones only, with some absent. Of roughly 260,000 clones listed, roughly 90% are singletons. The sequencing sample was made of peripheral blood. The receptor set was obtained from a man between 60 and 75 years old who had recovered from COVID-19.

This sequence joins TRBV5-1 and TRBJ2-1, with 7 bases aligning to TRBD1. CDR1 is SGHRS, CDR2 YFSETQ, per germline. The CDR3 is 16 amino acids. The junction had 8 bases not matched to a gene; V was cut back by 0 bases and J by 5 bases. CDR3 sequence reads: CASSLAKGAGDNEQFF. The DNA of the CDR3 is TGCGCCAGCAGCTTGGCCAAGGGGGCAGGGGACAATGAGCAGTTCTTC.

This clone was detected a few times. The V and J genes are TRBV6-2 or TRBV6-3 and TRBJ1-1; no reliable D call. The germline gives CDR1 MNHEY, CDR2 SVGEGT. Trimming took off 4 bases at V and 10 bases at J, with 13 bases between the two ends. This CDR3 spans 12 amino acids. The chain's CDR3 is CASSSVRWRAFF. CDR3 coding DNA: TGTGCCAGCAGTTCCGTCAGATGGAGAGCTTTCTTT.

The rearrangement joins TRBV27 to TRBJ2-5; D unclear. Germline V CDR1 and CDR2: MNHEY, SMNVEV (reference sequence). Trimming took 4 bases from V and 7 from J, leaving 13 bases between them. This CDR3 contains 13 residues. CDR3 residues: CASSSAAPGTQYF. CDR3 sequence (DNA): TGTGCCAGCAGTTCGGCCGCCCCGGGGACCCAGTACTTC.

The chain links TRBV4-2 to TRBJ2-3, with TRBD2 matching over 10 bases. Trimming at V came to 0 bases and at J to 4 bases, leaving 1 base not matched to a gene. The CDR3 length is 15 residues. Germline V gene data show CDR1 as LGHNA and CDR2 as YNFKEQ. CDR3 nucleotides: TGTGCCAGCAGCCAAGAGACTAGCGGGTCAGATACGCAGTATTTT. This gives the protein CASSQETSGSDTQYF.

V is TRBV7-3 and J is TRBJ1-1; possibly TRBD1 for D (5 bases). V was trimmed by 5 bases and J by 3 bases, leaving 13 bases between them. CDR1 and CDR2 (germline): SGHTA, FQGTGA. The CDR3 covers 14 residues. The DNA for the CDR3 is TGTGCCAGCAGCCCAGGGATGAGATACACTGAAGCTTTCTTT. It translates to CASSPGMRYTEAFF.

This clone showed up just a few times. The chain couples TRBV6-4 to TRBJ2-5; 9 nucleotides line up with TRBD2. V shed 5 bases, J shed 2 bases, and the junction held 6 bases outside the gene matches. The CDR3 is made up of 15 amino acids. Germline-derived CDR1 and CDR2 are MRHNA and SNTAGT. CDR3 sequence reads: CASSPFSGGQETQYF. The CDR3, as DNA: TGTGCCAGCAGTCCATTTAGCGGGGGACAAGAGACCCAGTACTTC.

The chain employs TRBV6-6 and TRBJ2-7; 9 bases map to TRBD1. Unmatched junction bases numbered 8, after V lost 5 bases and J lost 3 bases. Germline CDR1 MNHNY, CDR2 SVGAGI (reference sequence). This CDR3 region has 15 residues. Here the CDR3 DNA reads TGTGCCAGCAGTCGTTCCGGGACAGGGCGCTACGAGCAGTACTTC. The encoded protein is CASSRSGTGRYEQYF.

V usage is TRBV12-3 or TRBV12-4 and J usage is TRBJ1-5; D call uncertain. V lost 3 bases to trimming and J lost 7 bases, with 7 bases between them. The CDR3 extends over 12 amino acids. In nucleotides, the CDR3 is TGTGCCAGCAGTTTCGGCGGGCAGCCCCAGCATTTT. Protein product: CASSFGGQPQHF.

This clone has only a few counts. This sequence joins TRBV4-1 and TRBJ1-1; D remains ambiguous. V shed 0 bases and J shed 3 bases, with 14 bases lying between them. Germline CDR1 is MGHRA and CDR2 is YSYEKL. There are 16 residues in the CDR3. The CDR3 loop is CASSQDELGWDTEAFF. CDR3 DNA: TGCGCCAGCAGCCAAGATGAACTGGGCTGGGACACTGAAGCTTTCTTT.

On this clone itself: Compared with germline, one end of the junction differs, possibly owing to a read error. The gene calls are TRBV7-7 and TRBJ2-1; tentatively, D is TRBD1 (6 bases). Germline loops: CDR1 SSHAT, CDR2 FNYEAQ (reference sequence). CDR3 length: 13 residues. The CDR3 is CASSFRGGNEQFF. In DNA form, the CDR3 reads TGTGCTAGCAGCTTTAGAGGGGGCAATGAGCAGTTCTTC.

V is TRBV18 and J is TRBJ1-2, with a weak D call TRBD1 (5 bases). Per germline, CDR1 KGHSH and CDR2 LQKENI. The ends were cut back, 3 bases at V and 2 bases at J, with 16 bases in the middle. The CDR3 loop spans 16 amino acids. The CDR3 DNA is TGTGCCAGCTCACCGGACCCGCCCAGGGTAAACTATGGCTACACCTTC. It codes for CASSPDPPRVNYGYTF.

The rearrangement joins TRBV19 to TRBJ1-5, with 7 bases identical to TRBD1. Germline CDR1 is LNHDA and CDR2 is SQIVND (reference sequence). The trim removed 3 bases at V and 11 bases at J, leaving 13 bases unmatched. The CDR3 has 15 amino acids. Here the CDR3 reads CASSMGQRLKQAQHF. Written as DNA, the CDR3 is TGTGCCAGTAGTATGGGACAGCGACTAAAACAGGCCCAGCATTTT.

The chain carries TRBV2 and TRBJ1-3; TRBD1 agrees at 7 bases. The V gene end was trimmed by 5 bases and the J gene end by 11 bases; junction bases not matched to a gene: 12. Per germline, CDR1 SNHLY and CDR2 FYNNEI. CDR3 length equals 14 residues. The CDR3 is CASSSGTELKAIYF. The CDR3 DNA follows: TGTGCCAGCAGTTCCGGGACAGAACTAAAGGCCATATATTTT.

CDR3 sequence (DNA): TGCGCCAGCGGTACCGGGACTAACTCCTACAATGAGCAGTTCTTC. This codes for CASGTGTNSYNEQFF. The chain links TRBV4-1 to TRBJ2-1; 7 bases match TRBD2. CDR3 length: 15 amino acids. The germline V gene encodes CDR1 MGHRA and CDR2 YSYEKL. Unmatched junction bases numbered 7, after V lost 8 bases and J lost 0 bases.

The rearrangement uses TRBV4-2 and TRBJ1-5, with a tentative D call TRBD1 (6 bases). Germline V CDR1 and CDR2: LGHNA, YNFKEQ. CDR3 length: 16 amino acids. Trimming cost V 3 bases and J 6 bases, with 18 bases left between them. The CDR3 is CASSQVSGGASQPQHF. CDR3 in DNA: TGTGCCAGCAGCCAGGTTTCGGGGGGCGCGTCTCAGCCCCAGCATTTT.

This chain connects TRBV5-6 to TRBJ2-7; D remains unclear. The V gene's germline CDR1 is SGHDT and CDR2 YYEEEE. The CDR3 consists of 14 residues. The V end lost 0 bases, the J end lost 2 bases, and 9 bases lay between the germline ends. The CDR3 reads CASSLGRSPYEQYF. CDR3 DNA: TGTGCCAGCAGCTTGGGACGGAGCCCCTACGAGCAGTACTTC.

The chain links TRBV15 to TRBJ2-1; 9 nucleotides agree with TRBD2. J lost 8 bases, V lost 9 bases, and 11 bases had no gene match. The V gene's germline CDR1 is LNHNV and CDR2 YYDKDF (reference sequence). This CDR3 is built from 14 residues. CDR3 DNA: TGTGCCACAGGCGGGGGGGCTAATTTCTATGAGCAGTTCTTC. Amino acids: CATGGGANFYEQFF.

As DNA, the CDR3 is TGTGCCAGCAGTTTAAGGGACAGGGGGGCAGGGGCCAACGTCCTGACTTTC. Translation: CASSLRDRGAGANVLTF. The rearrangement joins TRBV27 to TRBJ2-6, with 11 bases aligning to TRBD1. V shed 2 bases, J shed 4 bases, and the junction held 4 bases outside the gene matches. Per the germline V gene, CDR1 is MNHEY and CDR2 is SMNVEV (reference sequence). The CDR3 spans 17 residues.

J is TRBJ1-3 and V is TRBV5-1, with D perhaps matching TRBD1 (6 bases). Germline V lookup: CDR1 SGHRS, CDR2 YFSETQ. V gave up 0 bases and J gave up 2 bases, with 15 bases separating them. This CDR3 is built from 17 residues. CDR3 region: CASSLGQVAKAGNTIYF. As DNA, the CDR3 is TGCGCCAGCAGCTTGGGACAGGTAGCAAAAGCTGGAAACACCATATATTTT.

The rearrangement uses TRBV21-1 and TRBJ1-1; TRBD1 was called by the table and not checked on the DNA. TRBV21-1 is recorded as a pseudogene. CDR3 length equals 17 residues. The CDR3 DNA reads TGTGCCAGCAGCAAAGACAGTTTCACCTTAATGAACACTGAAGCTTTCTTT. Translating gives CASSKDSFTLMNTEAFF.

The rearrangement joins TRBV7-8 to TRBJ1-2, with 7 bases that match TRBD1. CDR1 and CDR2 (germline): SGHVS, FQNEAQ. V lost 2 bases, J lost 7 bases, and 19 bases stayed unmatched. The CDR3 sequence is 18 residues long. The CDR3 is CASSLLLAVRTGTGGYTF. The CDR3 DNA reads TGTGCCAGCAGCTTACTCTTGGCCGTCCGGACAGGCACTGGTGGCTACACCTTC. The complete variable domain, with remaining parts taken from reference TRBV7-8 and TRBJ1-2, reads GAGVSQSPRYKVAKRGQDVALRCDPISGHVSLFWYQQALGQGPEFLTYFQNEAQLDKSGLPSDRFFAERPEGSVSTLKIQRTQQEDSAVYLCASSLLLAVRTGTGGYTFGSGTRLTVV.

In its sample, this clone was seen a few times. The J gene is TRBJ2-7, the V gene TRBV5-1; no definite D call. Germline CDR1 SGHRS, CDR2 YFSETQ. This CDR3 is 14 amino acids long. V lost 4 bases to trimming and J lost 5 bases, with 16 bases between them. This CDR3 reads CASSRRQGTDEQYF. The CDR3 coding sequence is TGCGCCAGCAGCAGAAGACAAGGCACAGACGAGCAGTACTTC.

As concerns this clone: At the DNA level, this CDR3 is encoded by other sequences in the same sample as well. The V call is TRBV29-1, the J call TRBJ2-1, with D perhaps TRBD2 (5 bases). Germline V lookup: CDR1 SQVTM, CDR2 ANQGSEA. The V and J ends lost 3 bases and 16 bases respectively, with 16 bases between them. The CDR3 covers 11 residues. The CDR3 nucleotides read TGCAGCGTTGACCTTACTAGAGAACAATTCTTC. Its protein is CSVDLTREQFF.

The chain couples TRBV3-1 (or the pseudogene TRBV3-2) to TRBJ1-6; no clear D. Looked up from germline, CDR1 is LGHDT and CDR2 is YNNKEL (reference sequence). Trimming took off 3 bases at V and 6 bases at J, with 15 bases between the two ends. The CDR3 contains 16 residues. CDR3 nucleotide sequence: TGTGCCAGCAGCCAGACCCTAGCCTTCGGTAATTCACCCCTCCACTTT. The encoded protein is CASSQTLAFGNSPLHF.

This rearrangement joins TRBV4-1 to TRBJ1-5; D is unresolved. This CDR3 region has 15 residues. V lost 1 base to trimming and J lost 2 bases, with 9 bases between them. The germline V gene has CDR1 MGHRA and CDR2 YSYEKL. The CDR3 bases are TGCGCCAGCAGCCAAGTAGGAGCGGGCAATCAGCCCCAGCATTTT. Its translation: CASSQVGAGNQPQHF.